What follows are 15 T cell receptor beta chains derived from one specimen sequenced in a study of blood T cell repertoires in COVID-19. Assay: immunoSEQ multiplex PCR; the TCRdb copy retains only in-frame clones and omits some. Here the sample spans about 50,000 clones, around 82% being singletons. The sample comprised peripheral blood. The receptors here all came from a human donor in a cohort sampled during active COVID-19.

The J gene is TRBJ1-6, the V gene TRBV4-2, with D tentatively TRBD1 (5 bases). Germline-derived CDR1 and CDR2 are LGHNA and YNFKEQ. This CDR3 comprises 15 residues. The V and J ends lost 0 bases and 7 bases respectively, with 10 bases between them. CDR3 loop: CASSQDTAGNSPLHF. CDR3 nucleotides: TGTGCCAGCAGCCAAGATACGGCAGGGAATTCACCCCTCCACTTT.

This clone was picked up one time. The chain links TRBV3-1 (or the pseudogene TRBV3-2) to TRBJ1-6; tentatively, D is TRBD1 (6 bases). Germline CDR1 LGHDT, CDR2 YNNKEL (reference sequence). The CDR3 totals 15 residues. V lost 4 bases to trimming and J lost 8 bases, with 15 bases between them. CDR3 bases: TGTGCCAGCAGCCCCAGTGGGGGCGGATATTCACCCCTCCACTTT. It yields the protein CASSPSGGGYSPLHF.

V usage is TRBV25-1 and J usage is TRBJ2-3, with a weak D call TRBD2 (6 bases). The CDR3 runs 15 residues. From germline, CDR1 is MGHDK and CDR2 SYGVNS. The V end was cut by 4 bases, the J end by 7 bases, with 18 bases between. This CDR3 is CASSGTPEEGHTQYF. CDR3 DNA: TGTGCCAGCAGTGGAACCCCCGAGGAGGGCCATACGCAGTATTTT.

V usage is TRBV6-5 and J usage is TRBJ2-7; 7 positions agree with TRBD1. The ends lost 4 bases at V and 2 bases at J; junction bases unmatched: 8. Germline V gives CDR1 MNHEY, CDR2 SVGAGI. CDR3 length: 15 residues. The CDR3 coding sequence is TGTGCCAGCAGTTTTAGGACAGGAACACCCTACGAGCAGTACTTC. Amino acids: CASSFRTGTPYEQYF.

There are a few counts of this clone. V gene TRBV9 combines with J gene TRBJ1-3; D is possibly TRBD1 (5 bases). V lost 3 bases and J lost 0, with 10 bases in between. The CDR3 spans 15 residues. Germline CDR1 SGDLS, CDR2 YYNGEE. This CDR3 is CASSARGISGNTIYF. In nucleotides, the CDR3 is TGTGCCAGCAGCGCAAGGGGTATCTCTGGAAACACCATATATTTT. The complete variable domain, with remaining parts taken from reference TRBV9 and TRBJ1-3, reads DSGVTQTPKHLITATGQRVTLRCSPRSGDLSVYWYQQSLDQGLQFLIQYYNGEERAKGNILERFSAQQFPDLHSELNLSSLELGDSALYFCASSARGISGNTIYFGEGSWLTVV.

The chain joins TRBV4-2 to TRBJ2-1; TRBD2 matches 10 bases. Germline assignment: CDR1 LGHNA and CDR2 YNFKEQ. V shed 4 bases, J shed 0 bases, and the junction held 3 bases outside the gene matches. This CDR3 has 16 residues. DNA for the CDR3: TGTGCCAGCAGCCGTTTAGCGGGGGGCTCCTACAATGAGCAGTTCTTC. It yields the protein CASSRLAGGSYNEQFF.

The CDR3 DNA sequence: TGTGCCAGTAGTCCCGACGGACAGTATAGCAATCAGCCCCAGCATTTT. This codes for CASSPDGQYSNQPQHF. The chain combines TRBV19 with TRBJ1-5; perhaps TRBD1 as D (6 bases). This CDR3 is 16 amino acids long. The germline V gene has CDR1 LNHDA and CDR2 SQIVND (reference sequence). The V gene lost 5 bases and the J gene lost 0 bases, with 14 bases spanning the gap. The full variable domain, rest sourced from reference TRBV19 and TRBJ1-5, is DGGITQSPKYLFRKEGQNVTLSCEQNLNHDAMYWYRQDPGQGLRLIYYSQIVNDFQKGDIAEGYSVSREKKESFPLTVTSAQKNPTAFYLCASSPDGQYSNQPQHFGDGTRLSIL.

The chain recombines TRBV6-1 with TRBJ2-1; D possibly corresponds to TRBD2 (7 bases). CDR1 MNHNS and CDR2 SASEGT come from the germline V gene. Trimming left V 2 bases short and J 9 bases short, with 20 bases between. The CDR3 has 16 residues. CDR3 amino acids: CASSEMGGGLFSEQFF. The CDR3 region has the DNA TGTGCCAGCAGTGAAATGGGGGGGGGCCTATTTAGTGAGCAGTTCTTC.

This sequence joins TRBV7-9 and TRBJ1-6, with no clear D. Trimming removed 1 base from V and 1 base from J, with 11 bases in between. CDR1 and CDR2 from the germline V gene are SEHNR and FQNEAQ (reference sequence). The CDR3 has 17 amino acids. DNA of the CDR3: TGTGCCAGCAGCTTAGGTGGAGGTCGGTCCTATAATTCACCCCTCCACTTT. Encoded protein: CASSLGGGRSYNSPLHF.

CDR3 in amino acids: CASSLTGGAGDTQYF. The CDR3 DNA reads TGTGCCAGCAGCCTCACAGGGGGCGCCGGAGATACGCAGTATTTT. The chain couples TRBV7-9 to TRBJ2-3; TRBD1 agrees at 9 bases. The trim removed 5 bases at V and 5 bases at J, leaving 8 bases unmatched. The germline V gene has CDR1 SEHNR and CDR2 FQNEAQ (reference sequence). The CDR3 totals 15 residues.

V is TRBV4-1 and J is TRBJ2-3; 15 nucleotides match TRBD2. V lost 4 bases and J lost 5; bases outside the gene matches: 7. The CDR3 is 17 residues long. Germline assignment: CDR1 MGHRA and CDR2 YSYEKL. DNA for the CDR3: TGCGCCAGCAGCCCCGGACTAGCGGGGGGGTATAGAGATACGCAGTATTTT. Translated, it gives CASSPGLAGGYRDTQYF.

This chain joins TRBV7-2 and TRBJ2-2; 8 bases fit TRBD2. V gave up 5 bases and J gave up 7 bases; unmatched junction bases: 3. Germline values: CDR1 SGHTA, CDR2 FQGNSA. The CDR3 covers 13 residues. CDR3 residues: CASSPGRGGELFF. CDR3 sequence (DNA): TGTGCCAGCAGCCCCGGGAGGGGCGGGGAGCTGTTTTTT.

The gene calls are TRBV15 and TRBJ2-1; TRBD1 matches 7 bases. V gave up 2 bases and J gave up 4 bases; unmatched junction bases: 11. CDR3 size: 17 residues. The germline V gene has CDR1 LNHNV and CDR2 YYDKDF (reference sequence). This chain's CDR3 is CATSRPTGTAYYNEQFF. The CDR3 nucleotides read TGTGCCACCAGCAGACCAACCGGGACAGCCTATTACAATGAGCAGTTCTTC.

The chain carries TRBV3-1 (or the pseudogene TRBV3-2) and TRBJ1-6; a possible D gene is TRBD1 (5 bases). Per germline, CDR1 LGHDT and CDR2 YNNKEL (reference sequence). The CDR3 loop spans 14 amino acids. Trimming took off 3 bases at V and 3 bases at J, with 6 bases between the two ends. This CDR3 is CASSHDSYNSPLHF. The CDR3 nucleotides are TGTGCCAGCAGCCACGACAGCTATAATTCACCCCTCCACTTT.

V gene TRBV6-5 combines with J gene TRBJ2-1, with a possible D match to TRBD2 (7 bases). V gave up 4 bases and J gave up 5 bases, with 12 bases separating them. Germline V gene lookup returns CDR1 MNHEY and CDR2 SVGAGI. CDR3 length: 14 residues. CDR3 protein: CASSFRGAHNEQFF. CDR3 sequence (DNA): TGTGCCAGCAGTTTCCGGGGGGCCCACAATGAGCAGTTCTTC.